The clone carrying this T cell receptor beta chain was counted between two and nine times. This CDR3 is 14 amino acids long. Germline CDR1 and CDR2: SNHLY and FYNNEI. V was clipped by 6 bases and J by 2 bases, with 13 bases between them. This entry comes from a study of cytomegalovirus exposure and HLA in healthy donors. The PCR used 60 Vbeta and 13 Jbeta primers. Profiled with immunoSEQ multiplex PCR; TCRdb holds only in-frame clones, not every one. In the table there are 130,000 or so clones, around 8.5% of which are singletons. Sequences were obtained from PBMCs. The clonotype comes from a man aged 40-49 years in good health and CMV-seronegative. The gene calls are TRBV2 and TRBJ1-1; a weak D match, TRBD1 (6 bases). The CDR3 DNA reads TGTGCCAGCAGCAGGGGTGTCAGAAACACTGAAGCTTTCTTT. Protein product: CASSRGVRNTEAFF.